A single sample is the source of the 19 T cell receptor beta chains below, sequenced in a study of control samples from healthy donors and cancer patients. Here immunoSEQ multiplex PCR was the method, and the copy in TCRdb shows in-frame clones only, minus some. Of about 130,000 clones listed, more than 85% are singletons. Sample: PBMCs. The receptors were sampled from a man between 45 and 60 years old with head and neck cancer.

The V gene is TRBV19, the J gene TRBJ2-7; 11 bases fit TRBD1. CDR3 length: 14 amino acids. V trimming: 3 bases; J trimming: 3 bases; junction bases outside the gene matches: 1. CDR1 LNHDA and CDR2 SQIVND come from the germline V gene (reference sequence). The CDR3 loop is CASSMGQGVYEQYF. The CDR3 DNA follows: TGTGCCAGTAGTATGGGACAGGGGGTCTACGAGCAGTACTTC.

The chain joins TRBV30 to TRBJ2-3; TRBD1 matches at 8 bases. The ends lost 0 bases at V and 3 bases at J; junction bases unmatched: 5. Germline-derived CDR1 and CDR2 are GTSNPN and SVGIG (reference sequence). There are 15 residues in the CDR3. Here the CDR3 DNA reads TGTGCCTGGAGTGTAATGGGACAGGAGACAGATACGCAGTATTTT. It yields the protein CAWSVMGQETDTQYF.

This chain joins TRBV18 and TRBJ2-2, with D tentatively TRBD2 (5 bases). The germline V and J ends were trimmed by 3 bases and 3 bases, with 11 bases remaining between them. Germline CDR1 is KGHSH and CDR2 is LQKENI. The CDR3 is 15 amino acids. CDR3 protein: CASSPATGYTGELFF. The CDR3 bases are TGTGCCAGCTCACCCGCGACGGGGTACACCGGGGAGCTGTTTTTT.

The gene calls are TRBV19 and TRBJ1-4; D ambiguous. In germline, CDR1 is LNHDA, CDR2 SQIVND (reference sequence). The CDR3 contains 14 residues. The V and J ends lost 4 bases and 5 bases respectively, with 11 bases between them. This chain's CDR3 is CASSKVSTNEKLFF. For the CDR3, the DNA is TGTGCCAGTAGTAAGGTCAGCACAAATGAAAAACTGTTTTTT.

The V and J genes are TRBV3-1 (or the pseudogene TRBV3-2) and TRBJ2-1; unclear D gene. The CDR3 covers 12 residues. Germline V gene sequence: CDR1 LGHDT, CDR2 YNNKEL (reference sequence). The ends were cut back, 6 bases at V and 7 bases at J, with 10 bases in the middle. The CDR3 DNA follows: TGTGCCAGCAGGCAGACCAGGAATGAGCAGTTCTTC. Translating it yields CASRQTRNEQFF.

Here the CDR3 DNA reads TGTGCCACGAAGGGGGGCGGGGGAGAAAAACTGTTTTTT. Its protein is CATKGGGGEKLFF. The rearrangement joins TRBV10-3 to TRBJ1-4; possible D gene TRBD1, 6 bases. CDR3 length: 13 amino acids. With 10 bases removed from V and 8 bases from J, the gap between germline ends came to 17 bases. The germline V gene encodes CDR1 ENHRY and CDR2 SYGVKD.

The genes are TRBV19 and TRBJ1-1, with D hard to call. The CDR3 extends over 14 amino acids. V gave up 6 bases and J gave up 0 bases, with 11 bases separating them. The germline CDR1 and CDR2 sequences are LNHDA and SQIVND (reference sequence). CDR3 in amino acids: CASRKEALNTEAFF. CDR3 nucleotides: TGTGCCAGTAGGAAGGAGGCTCTGAACACTGAAGCTTTCTTT.

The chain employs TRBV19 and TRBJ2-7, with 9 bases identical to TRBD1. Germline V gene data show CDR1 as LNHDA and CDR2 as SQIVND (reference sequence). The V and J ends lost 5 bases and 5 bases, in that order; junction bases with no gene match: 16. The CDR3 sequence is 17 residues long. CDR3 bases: TGTGCCAGTAGTCACTTGATTACACAGGGGGCCCAGGACGAGCAGTACTTC. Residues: CASSHLITQGAQDEQYF.

The CDR3 DNA reads as TGCAGCGGGACTTTAGCTCCGGGGGCTGCCGGGGAGCTGTTTTTT. As protein: CSGTLAPGAAGELFF. The rearrangement joins TRBV29-1 to TRBJ2-2; the D gene could be TRBD1 or TRBD2 (6 bases each). The CDR3 is 15 residues long. V was pared by 7 bases and J by 6 bases, with 21 bases between. CDR1 is SQVTM and CDR2 is ANQGSEA in the germline V gene.

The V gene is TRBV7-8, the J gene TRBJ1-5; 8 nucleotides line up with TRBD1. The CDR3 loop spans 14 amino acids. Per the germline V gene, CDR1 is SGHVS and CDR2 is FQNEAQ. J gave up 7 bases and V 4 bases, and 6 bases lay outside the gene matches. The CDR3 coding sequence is TGTGCCAGCAGCTCCCGACAGGGGTGGCAGCCCCAGCATTTT. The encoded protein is CASSSRQGWQPQHF.

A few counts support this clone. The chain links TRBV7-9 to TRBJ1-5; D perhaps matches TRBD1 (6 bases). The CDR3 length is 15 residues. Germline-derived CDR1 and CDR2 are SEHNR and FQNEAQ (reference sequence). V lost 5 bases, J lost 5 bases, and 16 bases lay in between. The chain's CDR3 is CASSPGRGSHQPQHF. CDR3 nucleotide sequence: TGTGCCAGCAGCCCCGGCAGGGGATCCCATCAGCCCCAGCATTTT.

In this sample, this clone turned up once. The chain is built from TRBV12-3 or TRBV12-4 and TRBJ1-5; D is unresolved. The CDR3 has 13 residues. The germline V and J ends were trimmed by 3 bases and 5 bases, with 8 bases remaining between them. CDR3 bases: TGTGCCAGCAGTTTTGTCCCGGATCAGCCCCAGCATTTT. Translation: CASSFVPDQPQHF.

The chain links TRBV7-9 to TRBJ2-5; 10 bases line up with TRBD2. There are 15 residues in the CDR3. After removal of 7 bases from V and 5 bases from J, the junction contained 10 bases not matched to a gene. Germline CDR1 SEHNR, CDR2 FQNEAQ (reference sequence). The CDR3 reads CASTPWDSGGETQYF. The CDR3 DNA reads TGTGCCAGCACCCCCTGGGATAGCGGGGGGGAGACCCAGTACTTC.

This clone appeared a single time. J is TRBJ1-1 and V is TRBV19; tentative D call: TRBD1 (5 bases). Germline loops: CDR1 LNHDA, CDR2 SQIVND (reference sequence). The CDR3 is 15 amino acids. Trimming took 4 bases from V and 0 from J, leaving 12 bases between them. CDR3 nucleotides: TGTGCCAGTAGTACCCTGACGGGGGTGAACACTGAAGCTTTCTTT. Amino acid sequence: CASSTLTGVNTEAFF.

The CDR3 here is CASSVAILGPTGELFF. The CDR3 DNA reads TGTGCCAGCAGCGTAGCTATACTGGGGCCCACCGGGGAGCTGTTTTTT. The V and J genes are TRBV9 and TRBJ2-2; a possible D gene is TRBD1 (5 bases). CDR3 length equals 16 residues. Between the trimmed V and J ends, which lost 0 bases and 4 bases, there was a span of 13 bases. Germline V lookup: CDR1 SGDLS, CDR2 YYNGEE.

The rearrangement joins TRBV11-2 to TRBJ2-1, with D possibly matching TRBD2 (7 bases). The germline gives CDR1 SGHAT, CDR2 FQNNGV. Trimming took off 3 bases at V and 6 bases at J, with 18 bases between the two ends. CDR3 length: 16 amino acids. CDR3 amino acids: CASSFSRRGATNEQFF. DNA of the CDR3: TGTGCCAGCAGCTTTTCTCGACGGGGGGCCACCAATGAGCAGTTCTTC.

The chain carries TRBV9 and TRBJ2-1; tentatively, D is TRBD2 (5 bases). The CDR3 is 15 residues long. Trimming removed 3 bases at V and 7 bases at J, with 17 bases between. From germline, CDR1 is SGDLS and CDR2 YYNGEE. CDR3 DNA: TGTGCCAGCAGCGAGCAAACCGGGATTCGAAATGAGCAGTTCTTC. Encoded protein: CASSEQTGIRNEQFF.

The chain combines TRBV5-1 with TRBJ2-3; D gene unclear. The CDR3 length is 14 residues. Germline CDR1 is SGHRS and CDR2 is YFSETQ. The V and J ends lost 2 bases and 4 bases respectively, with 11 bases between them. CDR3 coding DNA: TGCGCCAGCAGCTTTGTGGGTTGGGCAGATACGCAGTATTTT. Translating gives CASSFVGWADTQYF.

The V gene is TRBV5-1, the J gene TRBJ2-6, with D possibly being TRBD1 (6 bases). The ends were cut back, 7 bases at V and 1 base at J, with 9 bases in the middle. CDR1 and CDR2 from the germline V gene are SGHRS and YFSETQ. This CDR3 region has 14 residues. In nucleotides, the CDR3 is TGCGCCAGCGGGGGCGCATCTGGGGCCAACGTCCTGACTTTC. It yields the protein CASGGASGANVLTF.